These 6 T cell receptor beta chains were all obtained from the same sample, sequenced in a study of beta chain features in type 1 diabetes. Study-wide findings and caveats: TCRB CDR3s were moderately but significantly shorter in Type 1 diabetes patients in all four CD4+ subsets.

For these TCRs, the target antigens are not known. The investigators reverse transcribed all of the isolated RNA, so they sequenced expressed TCRB transcripts. Method: immunoSEQ multiplex PCR; TCRdb's copy keeps in-frame clones and lacks some. The sample has around 56,000 clones, 40% to 60% seen once. Sequencing input: Tregs from blood. These receptors originate from a woman aged 35 to 49 with type 1 diabetes.

This clone has more than one count but fewer than ten. The chain joins TRBV15 to TRBJ2-5; 13 bases align to TRBD2. The J call may be in error: the DNA end matches TRBJ2-7 better. The CDR3 has 16 residues. Germline values: CDR1 LNHNV, CDR2 YYDKDF (reference sequence). CDR3 amino acids: CATSGRLAGGGSEQYF. The CDR3 DNA is TGTGCCACCAGCGGTCGACTAGCGGGAGGTGGAAGCGAGCAGTACTTC.

This clone was counted only a few times. This chain connects TRBV5-1 to TRBJ2-2, with TRBD2 matching over 14 bases. Germline values: CDR1 SGHRS, CDR2 YFSETQ. Trimming at V came to 4 bases and at J to 10 bases, leaving 9 bases not matched to a gene. The CDR3 contains 16 residues. CDR3 sequence reads: CASSPGLAGVVEELFF. The CDR3 DNA follows: TGCGCCAGCAGCCCGGGACTAGCGGGGGTCGTCGAGGAGCTGTTTTTT.

The rearrangement joins TRBV4-1 to TRBJ2-1; 7 bases map to TRBD1. Losses at the gene ends were 3 bases for V and 0 bases for J; bases not matched to a gene: 2. Germline V gene lookup returns CDR1 MGHRA and CDR2 YSYEKL. CDR3 length: 15 amino acids. The CDR3 here is CASSHDRASYNEQFF. The CDR3, as DNA: TGCGCCAGCAGCCATGACAGGGCCTCCTACAATGAGCAGTTCTTC.

This chain uses TRBV5-8 with TRBJ1-3; 10 positions match TRBD1. The CDR3 extends over 17 amino acids. J gave up 2 bases and V 1 base, and 6 bases lay outside the gene matches. Germline-derived CDR1 and CDR2 are SGHTS and YDEGEE. CDR3 region: CASSLSWTGGPGNTIYF. CDR3 DNA sequence: TGTGCCAGCAGCTTGTCTTGGACAGGGGGGCCTGGAAACACCATATATTTT.

The chain is built from TRBV9 and TRBJ2-1, with a weak D call TRBD2 (6 bases). There are 16 residues in the CDR3. Germline V lookup: CDR1 SGDLS, CDR2 YYNGEE. The V end was cut by 3 bases, the J end by 7 bases, with 20 bases between. The CDR3 protein is CASSAGAGRFQNEQFF. CDR3 DNA: TGTGCCAGCAGCGCCGGGGCGGGGCGATTCCAGAATGAGCAGTTCTTC. Variable domain in full (rest from reference TRBV9 and TRBJ2-1): DSGVTQTPKHLITATGQRVTLRCSPRSGDLSVYWYQQSLDQGLQFLIQYYNGEERAKGNILERFSAQQFPDLHSELNLSSLELGDSALYFCASSAGAGRFQNEQFFGPGTRLTVL.

The chain links TRBV29-1 to TRBJ2-1, with 7 bases matching TRBD2. Germline V gene data show CDR1 as SQVTM and CDR2 as ANQGSEA. Trimming at V came to 7 bases and at J to 5 bases, leaving 5 bases not matched to a gene. CDR3 length equals 12 residues. CDR3 sequence reads: CSAQAGDNEQFF. DNA of the CDR3: TGCAGCGCCCAGGCGGGAGACAATGAGCAGTTCTTC.